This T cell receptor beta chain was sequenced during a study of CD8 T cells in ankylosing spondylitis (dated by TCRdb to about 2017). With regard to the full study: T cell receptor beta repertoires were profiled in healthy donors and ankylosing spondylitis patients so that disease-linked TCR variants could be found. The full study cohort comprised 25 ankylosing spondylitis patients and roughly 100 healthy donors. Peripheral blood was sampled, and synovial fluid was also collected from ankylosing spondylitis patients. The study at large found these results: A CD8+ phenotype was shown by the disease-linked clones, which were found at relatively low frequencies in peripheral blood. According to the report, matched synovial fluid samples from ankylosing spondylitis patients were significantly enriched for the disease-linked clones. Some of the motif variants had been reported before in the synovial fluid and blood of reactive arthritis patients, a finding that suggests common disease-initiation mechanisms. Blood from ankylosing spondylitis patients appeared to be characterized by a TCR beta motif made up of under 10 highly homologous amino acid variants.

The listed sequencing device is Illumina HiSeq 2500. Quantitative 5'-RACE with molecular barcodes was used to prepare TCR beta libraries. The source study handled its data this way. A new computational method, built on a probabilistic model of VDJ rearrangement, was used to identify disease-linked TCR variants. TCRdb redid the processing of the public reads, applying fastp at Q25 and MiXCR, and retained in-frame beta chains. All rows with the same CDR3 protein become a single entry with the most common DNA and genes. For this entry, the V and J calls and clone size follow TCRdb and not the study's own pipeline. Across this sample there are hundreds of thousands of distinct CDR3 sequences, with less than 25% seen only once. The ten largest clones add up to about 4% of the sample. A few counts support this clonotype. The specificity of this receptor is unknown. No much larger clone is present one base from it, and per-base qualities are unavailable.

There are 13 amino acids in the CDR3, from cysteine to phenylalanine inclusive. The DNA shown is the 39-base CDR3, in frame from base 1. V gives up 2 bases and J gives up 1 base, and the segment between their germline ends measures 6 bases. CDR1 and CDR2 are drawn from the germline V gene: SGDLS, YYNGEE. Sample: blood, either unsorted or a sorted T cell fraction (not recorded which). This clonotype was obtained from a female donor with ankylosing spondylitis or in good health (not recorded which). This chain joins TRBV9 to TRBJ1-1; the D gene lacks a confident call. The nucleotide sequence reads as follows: TGTGCCAGCAGCGTTCACTCGAACACTGAAGCTTTCTTT. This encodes CASSVHSNTEAFF.